The 24 T cell receptor beta chains listed next were all sequenced from one sample in a study of blood T cell repertoires in COVID-19. TCRdb's table, derived via immunoSEQ multiplex PCR, lists solely in-frame clones and lacks some. The table shows fewer than 350,000 clones, with roughly 89% occurring only once. Sequencing used PBMCs or T cells enriched from blood (not recorded which). Receptors were obtained from a man in his sixties who had recovered from COVID-19.

The chain couples TRBV10-3 to TRBJ2-1, with 10 bases aligning to TRBD2. Germline V gene sequence: CDR1 ENHRY, CDR2 SYGVKD. V dropped 2 bases and J dropped 3; count of bases not matched to a gene: 4. This CDR3 contains 16 residues. This chain's CDR3 is CAISEPSGSNYNEQFF. The CDR3 region has the DNA TGTGCCATCAGTGAGCCTAGCGGGAGTAACTACAATGAGCAGTTCTTC.

The V and J genes are TRBV6-4 and TRBJ2-3, with D possibly TRBD2 on 6 matching bases. V gave up 3 bases and J gave up 0 bases, with 7 bases separating them. This CDR3 comprises 14 residues. Germline V gene lookup returns CDR1 MRHNA and CDR2 SNTAGT. The CDR3 nucleotides are TGTGCCAGCAGTGAGGGGACTAGCACAGATACGCAGTATTTT. Protein product: CASSEGTSTDTQYF.

The chain carries TRBV18 and TRBJ1-5; 7 bases line up with TRBD1. The V segment lost 5 bases and the J segment 6 bases; nucleotides outside the gene matches: 1. This CDR3 contains 12 residues. The V gene's germline CDR1 is KGHSH and CDR2 LQKENI. The CDR3 is CASSTGVQPQHF. The CDR3 DNA reads as TGTGCCAGCTCAACAGGGGTTCAGCCCCAGCATTTT.

The CDR3 DNA follows: TGTGCCAGCAGTGTGACGGGTGGCTACACCTTC. This codes for CASSVTGGYTF. V gene TRBV2 combines with J gene TRBJ1-2, with D hard to call. Germline V gives CDR1 SNHLY, CDR2 FYNNEI. This CDR3 has 11 amino acids. V lost 4 bases and J lost 7, with 7 bases in between.

The chain recombines TRBV5-1 with TRBJ2-5, with TRBD2 matching over 8 bases. Per germline, CDR1 SGHRS and CDR2 YFSETQ. There are 16 residues in the CDR3. The V gene end was trimmed by 0 bases and the J gene end by 5 bases; junction bases not matched to a gene: 9. The CDR3: CASSLGGSGSGETQYF. The CDR3 coding sequence is TGCGCCAGCAGCTTGGGGGGAAGCGGGAGCGGGGAGACCCAGTACTTC.

This chain connects TRBV14 to TRBJ2-1; 10 bases are a match to TRBD2. The CDR3 runs to 14 residues. Germline assignment: CDR1 SGHDN and CDR2 FVKESK. V shed 3 bases and J 6 bases; nucleotides not matched to a gene: 2. CDR3 sequence reads: CASSQGLAFNEQFF. The DNA of the CDR3 is TGTGCCAGCAGCCAGGGACTAGCGTTCAATGAGCAGTTCTTC.

The J gene is TRBJ2-1, the V gene TRBV6-5; TRBD2 agrees at 13 bases. Looked up from germline, CDR1 is MNHEY and CDR2 is SVGAGI. The CDR3 is 16 residues long. J was trimmed by 6 bases and V by 2 bases; bases with no gene match: 4. This chain's CDR3 is CASSYPTSGRSNEQFF. CDR3 DNA: TGTGCCAGCAGTTACCCGACTAGCGGGAGGTCCAATGAGCAGTTCTTC.

The rearrangement joins TRBV5-5 to TRBJ2-5; D might be TRBD1 (5 bases). Germline loops: CDR1 SGHKS, CDR2 YYEKEE (reference sequence). CDR3 size: 13 residues. Deletions cut 4 bases from V and 1 base from J, with 8 bases between. The CDR3 region has the DNA TGTGCCAGCAGCGTGGACATCCAAGAGACCCAGTACTTC. Its protein product is CASSVDIQETQYF.

A single count supports this clone. The rearrangement joins TRBV5-1 to TRBJ2-7; 7 bases are a match to TRBD1. The CDR3 has 15 amino acids. Trimming cost V 5 bases and J 1 base; bases outside gene matches: 9. Germline V gives CDR1 SGHRS, CDR2 YFSETQ. Here the CDR3 DNA reads TGCGCCAGCAGGGAAGGGGGCTCGGGGTCCTACGAGCAGTACTTC. Protein: CASREGGSGSYEQYF.

The chain links TRBV5-1 to TRBJ2-5; TRBD1 might be the D (5 bases). The CDR3 consists of 14 residues. The germline V gene encodes CDR1 SGHRS and CDR2 YFSETQ. Trimming took 0 bases from V and 3 from J, leaving 9 bases between them. The CDR3 DNA follows: TGCGCCAGCAGCTTGGGGGCAGGGAAAGAGACCCAGTACTTC. Amino acid sequence: CASSLGAGKETQYF.

The chain recombines TRBV18 with TRBJ1-3; 8 nucleotides match TRBD1. The germline V gene has CDR1 KGHSH and CDR2 LQKENI. Losses at the gene ends were 6 bases for V and 5 bases for J; bases not matched to a gene: 12. The CDR3 is 16 residues long. CDR3 in amino acids: CASSHTQGATRNTIYF. DNA of the CDR3: TGTGCCAGCTCGCATACGCAGGGGGCCACCAGAAACACCATATATTTT.

This clone was detected once. The chain couples TRBV27 to TRBJ2-7; 11 positions agree with TRBD2. V trimming: 9 bases; J trimming: 4 bases; junction bases outside the gene matches: 11. CDR1 is MNHEY, CDR2 SMNVEV, per germline (reference sequence). The CDR3 runs 15 residues. CDR3 sequence reads: CASSGLAGGSYEQYF. CDR3 in DNA: TGTGCCAGTTCCGGCCTAGCGGGAGGATCTTACGAGCAGTACTTC.

This clone has a single count. The gene calls are TRBV28 and TRBJ2-2; 9 bases align to TRBD1. The CDR3 loop spans 14 amino acids. V was clipped by 6 bases and J by 5 bases; unmatched bases: 4. Looked up from germline, CDR1 is MDHEN and CDR2 is SYDVKM. The CDR3 protein is CASRQGARTGELFF. CDR3 in DNA: TGTGCCAGCAGACAGGGGGCGCGTACCGGGGAGCTGTTTTTT.

The V and J genes are TRBV7-8 and TRBJ2-7; perhaps TRBD1 as D (6 bases). Trimming shortened V by 0 bases and J by 3 bases, and 6 bases separated the two germline ends. Germline CDR1 reads SGHVS; CDR2 reads FQNEAQ. The CDR3 consists of 13 residues. CDR3 amino acids: CASSLADSYEQYF. CDR3 coding DNA: TGTGCCAGCAGCTTAGCGGACAGCTACGAGCAGTACTTC.

The chain combines TRBV2 with TRBJ1-4; 7 nucleotides line up with TRBD1. This CDR3 is 14 amino acids long. Germline values: CDR1 SNHLY, CDR2 FYNNEI. The J segment lost 7 bases and the V segment lost 8 bases, leaving 10 bases of the junction unmatched. The CDR3 is CASGLGRGLEKLFF. The CDR3 nucleotides read TGTGCCAGCGGCCTCGGGAGGGGGCTTGAAAAACTGTTTTTT.

This chain connects TRBV28 to TRBJ1-5; no clear D. V dropped 2 bases and J dropped 6 bases, with 5 bases sitting between them. Germline V gives CDR1 MDHEN, CDR2 SYDVKM. This CDR3 is 12 amino acids long. The CDR3 here is CASSLAVQPQHF. The DNA of the CDR3 is TGTGCCAGCAGTTTAGCGGTTCAGCCCCAGCATTTT.

The chain couples TRBV9 to TRBJ2-1, with 10 bases matching TRBD2. The CDR3 is made up of 16 amino acids. The germline gives CDR1 SGDLS, CDR2 YYNGEE. The J segment lost 8 bases and the V segment lost 3 bases, leaving 11 bases of the junction unmatched. The CDR3 nucleotides are TGTGCCAGCAGCGGGGCTAGCGGGAGTCCAGTTTATGAGCAGTTCTTC. Translation gives CASSGASGSPVYEQFF.

J is TRBJ2-3 and V is TRBV10-1, with 8 nucleotides matching TRBD2. V was pared by 2 bases and J by 2 bases, with 3 bases of the junction left unmatched. This CDR3 has 15 amino acids. The germline V gene has CDR1 WNHNN and CDR2 SYGVQD (reference sequence). The chain's CDR3 is CASSEASGYTDTQYF. CDR3 bases: TGCGCCAGCAGTGAGGCTAGCGGGTACACAGATACGCAGTATTTT.

The genes are TRBV5-4 and TRBJ2-3; 9 bases line up with TRBD2. CDR1 is SGHNT and CDR2 is YYREEE in the germline V gene (reference sequence). J gave up 7 bases and V 0 bases, and 6 bases lay outside the gene matches. This CDR3 contains 15 residues. CDR3 in amino acids: CASSLGREGRNTQYF. The CDR3 DNA follows: TGTGCCAGCAGCTTGGGGCGGGAGGGCCGGAATACGCAGTATTTT.

The chain has TRBV25-1 and TRBJ1-1, with D possibly TRBD1 on 6 matching bases. V lost 1 base and J 0 bases, leaving 18 bases between the germline ends. The CDR3 covers 18 residues. Germline assignment: CDR1 MGHDK and CDR2 SYGVNS. CDR3 sequence reads: CASSELKLGGRMNTEAFF. CDR3 nucleotide sequence: TGTGCCAGCAGTGAATTAAAACTCGGGGGGCGGATGAACACTGAAGCTTTCTTT.

The chain combines TRBV2 with TRBJ1-2, with no clear D. V lost 6 bases, J lost 4 bases, and 15 bases lay in between. The germline V gene has CDR1 SNHLY and CDR2 FYNNEI. This CDR3 region has 14 residues. CDR3 loop: CASSSGQATYGYTF. For the CDR3, the DNA is TGTGCCAGCAGCTCCGGTCAGGCAACCTATGGCTACACCTTC. Using reference TRBV2 and TRBJ1-2 for the parts outside the CDR3, the full variable domain is EPEVTQTPSHQVTQMGQEVILRCVPISNHLYFYWYRQILGQKVEFLVSFYNNEISEKSEIFDDQFSVERPDGSNFTLKIRSTKLEDSAMYFCASSSGQATYGYTFGSGTRLTVV.

This sequence joins TRBV27 and TRBJ2-7; 7 bases are shared with TRBD1. The CDR3 covers 14 residues. J was trimmed by 2 bases and V by 6 bases; bases with no gene match: 7. Germline V lookup: CDR1 MNHEY, CDR2 SMNVEV (reference sequence). The CDR3 DNA is TGTGCCAGCAGGCTCCGGGACAGCGCCTACGAGCAGTACTTC. Translated: CASRLRDSAYEQYF.

The rearrangement links TRBV7-2 to TRBJ2-2; 9 bases are shared with TRBD2. The germline V gene encodes CDR1 SGHTA and CDR2 FQGNSA. With 6 bases clipped from V and 5 bases from J, the junction kept 7 bases outside the gene matches. This CDR3 is built from 15 residues. CDR3 DNA sequence: TGTGCCAGCAGACAAGGACTAGCGCAAACCGGGGAGCTGTTTTTT. It codes for CASRQGLAQTGELFF.

The CDR3 DNA reads TGTGCCACCAGTGCTCCGGGACAGGGCCAAGAGACCCAGTACTTC. Amino acid sequence: CATSAPGQGQETQYF. The V call is TRBV24-1, the J call TRBJ2-5; 9 nucleotides agree with TRBD1. The trim removed 5 bases at V and 1 base at J, leaving 4 bases unmatched. The CDR3 extends over 15 amino acids. Germline V gene data show CDR1 as KGHDR and CDR2 as SFDVKD.